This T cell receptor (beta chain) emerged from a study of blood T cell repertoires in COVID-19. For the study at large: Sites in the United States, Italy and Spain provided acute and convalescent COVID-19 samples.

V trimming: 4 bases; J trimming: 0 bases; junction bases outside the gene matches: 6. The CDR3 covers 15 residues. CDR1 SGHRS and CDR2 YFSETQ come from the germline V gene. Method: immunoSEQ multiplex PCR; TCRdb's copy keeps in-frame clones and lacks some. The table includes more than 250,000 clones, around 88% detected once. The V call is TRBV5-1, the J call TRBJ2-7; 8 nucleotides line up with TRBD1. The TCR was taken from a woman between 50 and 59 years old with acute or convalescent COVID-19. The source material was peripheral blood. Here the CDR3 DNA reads TGCGCCAGCAGCCCGGCAGGGGGCTTCTCCTACGAGCAGTACTTC. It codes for CASSPAGGFSYEQYF.